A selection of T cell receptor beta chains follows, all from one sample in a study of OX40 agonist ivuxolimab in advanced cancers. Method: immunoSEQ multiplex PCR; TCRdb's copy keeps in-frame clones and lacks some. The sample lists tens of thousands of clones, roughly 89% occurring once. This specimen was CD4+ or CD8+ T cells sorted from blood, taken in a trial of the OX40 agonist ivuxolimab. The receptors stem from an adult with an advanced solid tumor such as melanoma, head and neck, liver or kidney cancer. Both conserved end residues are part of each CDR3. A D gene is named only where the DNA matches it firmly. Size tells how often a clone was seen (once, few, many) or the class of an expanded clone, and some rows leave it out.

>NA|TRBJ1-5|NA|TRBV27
TGTGCCAGCAGTGACGTTTTCGGGGGGCAGGGCAATCAGCCCCAGCATTTT
CASSDVFGGQGNQPQHF
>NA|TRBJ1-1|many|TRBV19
TGTGCCAGTAGTAGGGGCACTGAAGCTTTCTTT
CASSRGTEAFF
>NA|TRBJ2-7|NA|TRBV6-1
TGTGCCAGCAGTGAAGGGCAGAACGAGCAGTACTTC
CASSEGQNEQYF
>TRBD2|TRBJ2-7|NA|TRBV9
TGTGCCAGCAGCTTGGGAGCGGGGGTGGACGAGCAGTACTTC
CASSLGAGVDEQYF
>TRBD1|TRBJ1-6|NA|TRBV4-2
TGTGCCAGCAGCCAAGATCAGGGGACAGGCCATTCACCCCTCCACTTT
CASSQDQGTGHSPLHF
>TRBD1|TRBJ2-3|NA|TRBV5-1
TGCGCCAGCAGCTTGGCCGGGACAGGGGTCACAGATACGCAGTATTTT
CASSLAGTGVTDTQYF
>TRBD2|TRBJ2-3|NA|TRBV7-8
TGTGCCAGCAGCGGCCGGGACTACCAAAGCACAGATACGCAGTATTTT
CASSGRDYQSTDTQYF
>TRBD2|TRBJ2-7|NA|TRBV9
TGTGCCAGCAGCGGGACTAGTGTAGGAATCCACGAGCAGTACTTC
CASSGTSVGIHEQYF
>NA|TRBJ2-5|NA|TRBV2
TGTGCCAGCAGTGGCCGTGAAGAGACCCAGTACTTC
CASSGREETQYF
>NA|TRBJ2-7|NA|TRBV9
TGTGCCAGCAGCGTAGTCCCCCACGAGCAGTACTTC
CASSVVPHEQYF
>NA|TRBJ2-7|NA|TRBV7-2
TGTGCCAGCAGCTTAGATGTATCCTACGAGCAGTACTTC
CASSLDVSYEQYF
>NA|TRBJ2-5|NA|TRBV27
TGTGCCAGCAGTTTTATAGGGGGGACAGAGACCCAGTACTTC
CASSFIGGTETQYF
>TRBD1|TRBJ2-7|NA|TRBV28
TGTGCCAGCAGTCCCAGGGGGACCTACGAGCAGTACTTC
CASSPRGTYEQYF
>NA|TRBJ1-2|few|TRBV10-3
TGTGCCATCAGCGCGGACAGTCCCTATGGCTACACCTTC
CAISADSPYGYTF
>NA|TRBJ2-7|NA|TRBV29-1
TGCAGCGTCTTCCCAGGGGAAGGTTCCTACGAGCAGTACTTC
CSVFPGEGSYEQYF
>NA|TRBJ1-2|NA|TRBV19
TGTGCCAGTAGTATCGACAGAGGATGGGGGTATGGCTACACCTTC
CASSIDRGWGYGYTF
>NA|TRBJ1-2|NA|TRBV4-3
TGCGCCAGCAGCCCTTCCGCTCAGGCTACGTATGGCTACACCTTC
CASSPSAQATYGYTF
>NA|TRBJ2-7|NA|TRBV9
TGTGCCAGCAGCAGAGATTTCTACGAGCAGTACTTC
CASSRDFYEQYF
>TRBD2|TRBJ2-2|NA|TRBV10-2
TGCGCCAGCAGTAGTCCTAGCGGGGGGGCCACGGGAACCGGGGAGCTGTTTTTT
CASSSPSGGATGTGELFF
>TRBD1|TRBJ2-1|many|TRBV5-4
TGTGCCAGCAGCCCCGGGACAGGGCTAGATGAGCAGTTCTTC
CASSPGTGLDEQFF
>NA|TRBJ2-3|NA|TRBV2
TGTGCCAGCATCGACAGGGGAGGGTCAGATACGCAGTATTTT
CASIDRGGSDTQYF
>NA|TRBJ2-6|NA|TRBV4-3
TGCGCCAGCAGCCAAGTCCAGGTTGGGGTCTCTGGGGCCAACGTCCTGACTTTC
CASSQVQVGVSGANVLTF
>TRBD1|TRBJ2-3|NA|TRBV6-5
TGTGCCAGCACGAGAGGACAGGGATGGGTGGATACGCAGTATTTT
CASTRGQGWVDTQYF
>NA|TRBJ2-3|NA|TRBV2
TGTGCCATCCTCCTCCAGAACCGTACTAGCACAGATACGCAGTATTTT
CAILLQNRTSTDTQYF
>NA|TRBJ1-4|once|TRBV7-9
TGTGCCAGCAGCTTAGCCGCAGGGTTGGGTTCAACTAATGAAAAACTGTTTTTT
CASSLAAGLGSTNEKLFF
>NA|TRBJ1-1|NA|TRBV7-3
TGTGCCAGCAGCTTGGGACGGATTATGAACACTGAAGCTTTCTTT
CASSLGRIMNTEAFF
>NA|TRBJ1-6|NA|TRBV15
TGTGCCACCAGCAGACAGGGGTCGTATAATTCACCCCTCCACTTT
CATSRQGSYNSPLHF
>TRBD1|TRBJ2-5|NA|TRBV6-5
TGTGCCAGCAGGACAGGGAGAGAGACCCAGTACTTC
CASRTGRETQYF